One sample yielded the 16 T cell receptor beta chains listed below, sequenced in a study of T-cell reconstitution after alpha-beta-depleted transplantation in children. Unique molecular identifiers were incorporated during preparation of the TCRbeta library. TCRdb re-derived calls from the PCR reads in MiXCR, one entry per CDR3 protein. The repertoire holds about 150,000 distinct CDR3 sequences, with 11% as singletons. The sample here was PBMCs, taken before TCRalphabeta/CD19-depleted stem cell transplant. These receptors came from a boy aged 2 to 10 with acute myeloid leukemia, due to receive a stem cell transplant.

There are many counts of this clonotype. The chain combines TRBV6-5 with TRBJ2-6; D possibly matches TRBD1 or TRBD2 (5 bases each). Germline V gives CDR1 MNHEY, CDR2 SVGAGI. V lost 4 bases, J lost 0 bases, and 19 bases lay in between. This CDR3 is 19 amino acids long. CDR3 nucleotides: TGTGCCAGCAGTTCTGGGACGGTGAGTCCGAGCTCTGGGGCCAACGTCCTGACTTTC. Translating it yields CASSSGTVSPSSGANVLTF.

The table lists this clonotype with many counts. An end of the junction differs from the germline gene, which may be a read error. The chain is built from TRBV6-1 and TRBJ2-3, with D unclear. The V gene's germline CDR1 is MNHNS and CDR2 SASEGT. The CDR3 has 14 residues. The CDR3 sequence: CSSSAPRLIDTQYF. The CDR3, as DNA: TGTTCCAGCAGTGCCCCACGACTTATAGATACGCAGTATTTT.

Ten or more counts support this clonotype. The gene calls are TRBV5-1 and TRBJ1-4; possible D gene TRBD1, 5 bases. Deletions cut 5 bases from V and 3 bases from J, with 11 bases between. The germline V gene has CDR1 SGHRS and CDR2 YFSETQ. The CDR3 has 14 amino acids. The DNA for the CDR3 is TGCGCCAGCAGAGGGGTAGGAGCTAATGAAAAACTGTTTTTT. It specifies CASRGVGANEKLFF. Full variable domain (outside the CDR3, taken from reference TRBV5-1 and TRBJ1-4): KAGVTQTPRYLIKTRGQQVTLSCSPISGHRSVSWYQQTPGQGLQFLFEYFSETQRNKGNFPGRFSGRQFSNSRSEMNVSTLELGDSALYLCASRGVGANEKLFFGSGTQLSVL.

Many counts were recorded for this clonotype. The chain recombines TRBV7-8 with TRBJ1-5; 7 bases are a match to TRBD1. V trimming: 4 bases; J trimming: 6 bases; junction bases outside the gene matches: 15. This CDR3 has 17 residues. CDR1 and CDR2 from the germline V gene are SGHVS and FQNEAQ. The DNA for the CDR3 is TGTGCCAGCAGCTCTGGACAGGCTTACTCTCCAGGTCAGCCCCAGCATTTT. Its protein product is CASSSGQAYSPGQPQHF.

This chain joins TRBV11-2 and TRBJ2-7; D not certain. Germline V gene lookup returns CDR1 SGHAT and CDR2 FQNNGV. This CDR3 is 14 amino acids long. Trimming removed 5 bases at V and 2 bases at J, with 13 bases between. Here the CDR3 DNA reads TGTGCCAGCAGCCTATGGACCAATGCCTACGAGCAGTACTTC. It translates to CASSLWTNAYEQYF.

This clonotype appeared many times. V gene TRBV4-1 combines with J gene TRBJ2-5; TRBD2 aligns across 7 bases. This CDR3 spans 11 amino acids. The junction had 0 bases not matched to a gene; V was cut back by 4 bases and J by 7 bases. Germline-derived CDR1 and CDR2 are MGHRA and YSYEKL. CDR3: CASSPGGTQYF. The CDR3, as DNA: TGCGCCAGCAGCCCGGGAGGGACCCAGTACTTC.

This clonotype was seen repeatedly, ten times or more. The V and J genes are TRBV4-1 and TRBJ2-2, with D uncertain. Germline V lookup: CDR1 MGHRA, CDR2 YSYEKL. The CDR3 has 17 residues. The V gene lost 1 base and the J gene lost 0 bases, with 12 bases spanning the gap. CDR3 coding DNA: TGCGCCAGCAGCCAAGTCAGTCCACTCGCGAACACCGGGGAGCTGTTTTTT. It translates to CASSQVSPLANTGELFF.

The table lists this clonotype with many counts. CDR3 region: CASSLGPLDTIYF. The CDR3 region has the DNA TGTGCCAGCAGTTTAGGCCCTCTAGACACCATATATTTT. The chain carries TRBV12-3 or TRBV12-4 and TRBJ1-3; D is unclear. The CDR3 contains 13 residues. V was shortened by 1 base and J by 8 bases, with 9 bases between the two germline ends.

At least ten counts were recorded for this clonotype. The CDR3, as DNA: TGTGCCAGCGGGATTATAGGGAATGAGCAGTTCTTC. Translation: CASGIIGNEQFF. The chain has TRBV27 and TRBJ2-1; D not resolved. The germline V gene encodes CDR1 MNHEY and CDR2 SMNVEV (reference sequence). Trimming left V 8 bases short and J 7 bases short, with 12 bases between. The CDR3 sequence is 12 residues long.

At least ten counts were recorded for this clonotype. The rearrangement joins TRBV13 to TRBJ2-1; D may match TRBD1 or TRBD2 (5 bases each). CDR1 is PRHDT and CDR2 is FYEKMQ in the germline V gene (reference sequence). The CDR3 extends over 17 amino acids. The V end was cut by 1 base, the J end by 0 bases, with 13 bases between. The CDR3 nucleotides are TGTGCCAGCAGCTTAGCGGGGACGGCTAGCTCCTACAATGAGCAGTTCTTC. It yields the protein CASSLAGTASSYNEQFF.

This clonotype was counted ten times or more. The chain combines TRBV7-3 with TRBJ2-1, with 12 bases lining up with TRBD2. V dropped 1 base and J dropped 0; count of bases not matched to a gene: 7. The CDR3 contains 19 residues. From germline, CDR1 is SGHTA and CDR2 FQGTGA. CDR3 DNA sequence: TGTGCCAGCAGCTTAATTGGGACTAGCGGGCGAAGCTCCTACAATGAGCAGTTCTTC. This translates into CASSLIGTSGRSSYNEQFF.

In its sample, this clonotype was seen many times. V and J are TRBV20-1 and TRBJ2-5; TRBD2 matches at 8 bases. Trimming cost V 6 bases and J 3 bases; bases outside gene matches: 3. This CDR3 has 12 amino acids. Germline CDR1 reads DFQATT; CDR2 reads SNEGSKA (reference sequence). The CDR3 region is CSALGREETQYF. CDR3 bases: TGCAGTGCACTCGGGAGGGAAGAGACCCAGTACTTC.

As for this clonotype: It may be a read error: a sequence one base away is much more abundant. This rearrangement joins TRBV7-7 to TRBJ2-5, with TRBD2 matching over 8 bases. The V gene's germline CDR1 is SSHAT and CDR2 FNYEAQ (reference sequence). The CDR3 covers 15 residues. CDR3 region: CAISLAAGGKETQYF. The CDR3, as DNA: TGTGCCATCAGCTTAGCGGCGGGAGGCAAAGAGACCCAGTACTTC.

This clonotype showed up many times. The V gene is TRBV6-5, the J gene TRBJ1-4, with D possibly TRBD1 on 5 matching bases. This CDR3 has 14 residues. CDR1 MNHEY and CDR2 SVGAGI come from the germline V gene. The V gene lost 0 bases and the J gene lost 8 bases, with 10 bases spanning the gap. The DNA for the CDR3 is TGTGCCAGCAGTTACTCCCCGGAGGGGGAAAAACTGTTTTTT. This gives the protein CASSYSPEGEKLFF.

This clonotype was observed at least ten times. V and J are TRBV15 and TRBJ1-2; 8 bases agree with TRBD1. Germline V gives CDR1 LNHNV, CDR2 YYDKDF (reference sequence). The CDR3 has 13 residues. J was trimmed by 8 bases and V by 0 bases; bases with no gene match: 2. CDR3 sequence reads: CATSRDPGGGYTF. DNA for the CDR3: TGTGCCACCAGCAGAGATCCAGGGGGCGGCTACACCTTC. Drawing the rest from reference TRBV15 and TRBJ1-2, the complete variable domain is DAMVIQNPRYQVTQFGKPVTLSCSQTLNHNVMYWYQQKSSQAPKLLFHYYDKDFNNEADTPDNFQSRRPNTSFCFLDIRSPGLGDTAMYLCATSRDPGGGYTFGSGTRLTVV.

This clonotype showed up many times. The chain carries TRBV7-3 and TRBJ2-1; 13 bases agree with TRBD2. The CDR3 length is 16 residues. The junction had 3 bases not matched to a gene; V was cut back by 3 bases and J by 4 bases. CDR1 and CDR2 (germline): SGHTA, FQGTGA. CDR3 sequence: CASSLGLAGKYNEQFF. For the CDR3, the DNA is TGTGCCAGCAGCTTGGGACTAGCGGGAAAATACAATGAGCAGTTCTTC. The variable domain in full, completed from reference TRBV7-3 and TRBJ2-1, reads GAGVSQTPSNKVTEKGKYVELRCDPISGHTALYWYRQSLGQGPEFLIYFQGTGAADDSGLPNDRFFAVRPEGSVSTLKIQRTERGDSAVYLCASSLGLAGKYNEQFFGPGTRLTVL.